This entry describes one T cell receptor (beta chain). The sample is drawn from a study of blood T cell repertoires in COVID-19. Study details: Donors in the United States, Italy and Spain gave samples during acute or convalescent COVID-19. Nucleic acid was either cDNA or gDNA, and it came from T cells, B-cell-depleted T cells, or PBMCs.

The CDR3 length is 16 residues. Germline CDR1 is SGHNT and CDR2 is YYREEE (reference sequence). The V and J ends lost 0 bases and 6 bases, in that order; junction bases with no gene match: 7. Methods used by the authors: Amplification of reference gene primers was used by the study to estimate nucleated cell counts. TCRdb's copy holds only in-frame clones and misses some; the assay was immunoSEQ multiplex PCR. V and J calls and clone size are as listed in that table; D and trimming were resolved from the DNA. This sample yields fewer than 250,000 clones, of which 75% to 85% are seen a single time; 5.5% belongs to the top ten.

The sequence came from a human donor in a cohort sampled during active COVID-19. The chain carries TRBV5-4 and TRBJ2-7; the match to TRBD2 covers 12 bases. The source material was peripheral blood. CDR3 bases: TGTGCCAGCAGCTTGGGCGGGACTAGCGGGTCCCTCGAGCAGTACTTC. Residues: CASSLGGTSGSLEQYF.